A single sample is the source of the 9 T cell receptor beta chains below, sequenced in a study of blood T cells in healthy people across ages. Sample-barcoded 5' priming and a J-beta primer mix drove a second PCR of roughly 6 to 12 cycles. MiXCR, applied by TCRdb to the 5' RACE reads, yields one record per CDR3 protein. The profile covers over 600,000 distinct CDR3 sequences, with 35% to 50% appearing a single time and around 18% taken by the ten largest. Sequenced: blood. Every receptor here comes from a man older than 75 in good health.

The chain carries TRBV20-1 and TRBJ2-1, with D unresolved. Judging by the DNA end, TRBJ2-7 fits better; the J call may be wrong. CDR1 and CDR2 from the germline V gene are DFQATT and SNEGSKA (reference sequence). The CDR3 is made up of 14 amino acids. CDR3 sequence reads: CSAMAGLSYNEQYF. CDR3 nucleotide sequence: TGCAGTGCTATGGCCGGGCTCTCCTACAATGAGCAGTACTTC.

The chain recombines TRBV28 with TRBJ2-7; possible D gene TRBD1, 5 bases. The tail of the sequence fits TRBJ2-5 better, so the J call may be wrong. Germline assignment: CDR1 MDHEN and CDR2 SYDVKM. The CDR3 has 14 residues. The CDR3 protein is CASSPGKGKETQYF. The CDR3 DNA is TGTGCCAGCAGCCCAGGGAAGGGCAAAGAGACCCAGTACTTC.

In its sample, this clonotype was seen many times. This chain links TRBV7-2 with TRBJ2-3; D unresolved. V gave up 0 bases and J gave up 3 bases, with 7 bases separating them. Germline CDR1 SGHTA, CDR2 FQGNSA. The CDR3 is 14 amino acids. CDR3 amino acids: CASSLAAVTDTQYF. CDR3 DNA: TGTGCCAGCAGCTTAGCGGCGGTTACAGATACGCAGTATTTT.

This rearrangement joins TRBV3-1 to TRBJ1-6; D gene unclear. This CDR3 has 15 residues. V was clipped by 3 bases and J by 3 bases, with 9 bases between them. The germline CDR1 and CDR2 sequences are LGHDT and YNNKEL (reference sequence). DNA of the CDR3: TGTGCCAGCAGCCAGCAGGAGATCTATAATTCACCCCTCCACTTT. Residues: CASSQQEIYNSPLHF.

This clonotype was seen a handful of times. The V gene is TRBV28, the J gene TRBJ2-1; TRBD2 matches at 11 bases. This CDR3 region has 15 residues. V shed 5 bases, J shed 9 bases, and the junction held 9 bases outside the gene matches. Germline V gene lookup returns CDR1 MDHEN and CDR2 SYDVKM. CDR3 in DNA: TGTGCCAGCAGTATAGCGGGAGGGCCGGTGACTGAGCAGTTCTTC. Translated, it gives CASSIAGGPVTEQFF. Using reference TRBV28 and TRBJ2-1 for the parts outside the CDR3, the full variable domain is DVKVTQSSRYLVKRTGEKVFLECVQDMDHENMFWYRQDPGLGLRLIYFSYDVKMKEKGDIPEGYSVSREKKERFSLILESASTNQTSMYLCASSIAGGPVTEQFFGPGTRLTVL.

V is TRBV20-1 and J is TRBJ1-1; no reliable D call. Looked up from germline, CDR1 is DFQATT and CDR2 is SNEGSKA (reference sequence). Deletions cut 4 bases from V and 5 bases from J, with 20 bases between. This CDR3 has 15 amino acids. The CDR3 coding sequence is TGCAGTGCTAATCCGGGCCGGAGATCAGGAACTGAAGCTTTCTTT. Translation gives CSANPGRRSGTEAFF.

The V gene is TRBV7-9, the J gene TRBJ1-2; D is unresolved. The V end was cut by 1 base, the J end by 6 bases, with 15 bases between. CDR3 size: 15 residues. Looked up from germline, CDR1 is SEHNR and CDR2 is FQNEAQ (reference sequence). The CDR3 bases are TGTGCCAGCAGCTTAGAGGCTGGGCCTTCGGATGGCTACACCTTC. Residues: CASSLEAGPSDGYTF.

The chain combines TRBV7-3 with TRBJ2-5; D ambiguous. The length of the CDR3 is 15 residues. Trimming removed 5 bases at V and 11 bases at J, with 24 bases between. The germline CDR1 and CDR2 sequences are SGHTA and FQGTGA. Written as DNA, the CDR3 is TGTGCCAGCAGCCCCCTGGCAAACACCTTCAGTGAGCAGTACTTC. This translates into CASSPLANTFSEQYF. The entire variable domain, with the rest obtained from reference TRBV7-3 and TRBJ2-5, is as follows: GAGVSQTPSNKVTEKGKYVELRCDPISGHTALYWYRQSLGQGPEFLIYFQGTGAADDSGLPNDRFFAVRPEGSVSTLKIQRTERGDSAVYLCASSPLANTFSEQYFGPGTRLLVL.

This clonotype was recorded only once. DNA of the CDR3: TGTGCCAGCAGCTACTCCGGGACACGGAACACCGGGGAGCTGTTTTTT. Its protein is CASSYSGTRNTGELFF. J is TRBJ2-2 and V is TRBV7-3; D perhaps matches TRBD1 (6 bases). CDR3 length: 16 amino acids. V was clipped by 4 bases and J by 1 base, with 13 bases between them. The germline CDR1 and CDR2 sequences are SGHTA and FQGTGA.